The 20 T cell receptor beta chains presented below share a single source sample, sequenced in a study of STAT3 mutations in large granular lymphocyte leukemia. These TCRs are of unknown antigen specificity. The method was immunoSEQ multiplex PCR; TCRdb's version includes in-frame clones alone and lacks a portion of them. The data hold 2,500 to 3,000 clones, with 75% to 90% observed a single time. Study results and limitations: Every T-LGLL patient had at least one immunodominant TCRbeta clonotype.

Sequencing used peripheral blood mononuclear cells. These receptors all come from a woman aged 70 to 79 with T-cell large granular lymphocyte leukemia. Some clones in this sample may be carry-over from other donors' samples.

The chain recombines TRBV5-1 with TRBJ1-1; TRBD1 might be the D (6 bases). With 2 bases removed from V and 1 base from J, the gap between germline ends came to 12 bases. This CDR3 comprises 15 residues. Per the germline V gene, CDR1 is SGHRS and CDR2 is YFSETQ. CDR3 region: CASSLIQGGNTEAFF. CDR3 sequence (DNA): TGCGCCAGCAGCTTAATACAGGGCGGGAACACTGAAGCTTTCTTT. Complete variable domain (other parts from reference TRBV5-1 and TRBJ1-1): KAGVTQTPRYLIKTRGQQVTLSCSPISGHRSVSWYQQTPGQGLQFLFEYFSETQRNKGNFPGRFSGRQFSNSRSEMNVSTLELGDSALYLCASSLIQGGNTEAFFGQGTRLTVV.

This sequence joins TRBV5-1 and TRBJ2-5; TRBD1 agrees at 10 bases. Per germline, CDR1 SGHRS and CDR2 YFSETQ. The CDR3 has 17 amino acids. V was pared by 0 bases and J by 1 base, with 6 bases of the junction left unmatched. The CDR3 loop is CASSLVGQGGPQETQYF. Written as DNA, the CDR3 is TGCGCCAGCAGCTTGGTAGGACAGGGGGGACCCCAAGAGACCCAGTACTTC.

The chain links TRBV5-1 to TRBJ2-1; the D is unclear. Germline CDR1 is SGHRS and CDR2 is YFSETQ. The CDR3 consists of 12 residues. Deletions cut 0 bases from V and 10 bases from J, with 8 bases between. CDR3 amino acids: CASSLAPSEQFF. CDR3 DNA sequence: TGCGCCAGCAGCTTGGCCCCCTCGGAGCAGTTCTTC.

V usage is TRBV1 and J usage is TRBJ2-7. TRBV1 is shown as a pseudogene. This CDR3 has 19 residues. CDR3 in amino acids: CTSSQKTAPQGGGYNEQYF. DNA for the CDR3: TGCACCAGCAGCCAAAAGACGGCCCCACAAGGAGGGGGATATAATGAGCAGTACTTC.

The CDR3 coding sequence is TGTGCCAGCAGTCACCGGGACTTTGCTGGCTACACCTTC. It codes for CASSHRDFAGYTF. The J gene is TRBJ1-2, the V gene TRBV6-6, with D perhaps matching TRBD1 (5 bases). The length of the CDR3 is 13 residues. The V gene lost 5 bases and the J gene lost 7 bases, with 14 bases spanning the gap. CDR1 and CDR2 (germline): MNHNY, SVGAGI (reference sequence).

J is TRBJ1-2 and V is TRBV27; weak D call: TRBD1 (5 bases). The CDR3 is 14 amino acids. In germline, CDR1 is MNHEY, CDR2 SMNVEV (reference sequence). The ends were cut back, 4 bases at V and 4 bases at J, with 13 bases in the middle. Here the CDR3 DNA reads TGTGCCAGCAGTTCTCGGGGCAGCCTCTATGGCTACACCTTC. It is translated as CASSSRGSLYGYTF.

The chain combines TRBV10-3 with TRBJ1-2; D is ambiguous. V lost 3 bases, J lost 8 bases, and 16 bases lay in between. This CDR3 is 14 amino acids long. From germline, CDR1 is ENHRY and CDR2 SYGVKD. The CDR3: CAISDRSLSDGYTF. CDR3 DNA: TGTGCCATCAGTGATCGGAGCCTCTCGGACGGCTACACCTTC.

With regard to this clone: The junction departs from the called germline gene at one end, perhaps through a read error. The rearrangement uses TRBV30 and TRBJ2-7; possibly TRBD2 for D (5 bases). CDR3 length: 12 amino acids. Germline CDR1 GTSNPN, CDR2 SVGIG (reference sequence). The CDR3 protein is CAWSIMDSRPHF. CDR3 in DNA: TGTGCCTGGAGTATTATGGACTCTAGGCCCCACTTC.

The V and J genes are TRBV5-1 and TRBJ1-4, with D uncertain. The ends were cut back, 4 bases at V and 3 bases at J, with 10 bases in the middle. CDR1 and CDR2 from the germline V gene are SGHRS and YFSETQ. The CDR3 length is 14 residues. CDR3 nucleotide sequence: TGCGCCAGCAGCCCGAGTAGTCCTAATGAAAAACTGTTTTTT. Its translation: CASSPSSPNEKLFF.

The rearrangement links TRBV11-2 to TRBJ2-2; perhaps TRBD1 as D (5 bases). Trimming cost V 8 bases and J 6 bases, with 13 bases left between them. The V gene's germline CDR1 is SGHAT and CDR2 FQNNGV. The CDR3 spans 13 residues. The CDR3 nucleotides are TGTGCCAGCGAAGCTTGGGGCTCCGGGGAGCTGTTTTTT. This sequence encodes CASEAWGSGELFF.

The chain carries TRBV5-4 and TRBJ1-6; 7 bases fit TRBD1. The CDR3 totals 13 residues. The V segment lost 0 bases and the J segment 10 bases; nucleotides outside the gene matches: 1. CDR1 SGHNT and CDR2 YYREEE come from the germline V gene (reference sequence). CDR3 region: CASSLGDSSPLHF. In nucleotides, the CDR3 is TGTGCCAGCAGCTTGGGGGACAGCTCACCCCTCCACTTT. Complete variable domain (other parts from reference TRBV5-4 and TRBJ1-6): ETGVTQSPTHLIKTRGQQVTLRCSSQSGHNTVSWYQQALGQGPQFIFQYYREEENGRGNFPPRFSGLQFPNYSSELNVNALELDDSALYLCASSLGDSSPLHFGNGTRLTVT.

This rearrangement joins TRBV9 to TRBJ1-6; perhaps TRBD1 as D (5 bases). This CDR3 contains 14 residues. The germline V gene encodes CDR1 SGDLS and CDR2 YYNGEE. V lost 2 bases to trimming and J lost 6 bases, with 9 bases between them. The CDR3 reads CASSVGGINSPLHF. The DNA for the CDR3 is TGTGCCAGCAGCGTTGGGGGGATTAATTCACCCCTCCACTTT.

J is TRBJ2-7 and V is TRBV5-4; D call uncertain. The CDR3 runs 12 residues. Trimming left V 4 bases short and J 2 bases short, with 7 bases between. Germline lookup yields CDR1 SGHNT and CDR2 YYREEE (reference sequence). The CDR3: CASSRHAYEQYF. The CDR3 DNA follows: TGTGCCAGCAGCCGTCATGCCTACGAGCAGTACTTC.

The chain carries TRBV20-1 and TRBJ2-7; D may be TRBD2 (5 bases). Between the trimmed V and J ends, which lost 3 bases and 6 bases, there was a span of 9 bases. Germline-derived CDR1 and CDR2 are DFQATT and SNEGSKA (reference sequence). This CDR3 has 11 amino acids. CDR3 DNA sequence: TGCAGTGCTAGCGGGGAGTTCGAGCAGTACTTC. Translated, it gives CSASGEFEQYF.

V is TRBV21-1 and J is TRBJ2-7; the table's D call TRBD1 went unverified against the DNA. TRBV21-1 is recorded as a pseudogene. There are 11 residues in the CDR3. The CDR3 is CASSKAPDKPF. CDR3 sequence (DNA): TGTGCCAGCAGCAAAGCCCCCGACAAACCTTTC.

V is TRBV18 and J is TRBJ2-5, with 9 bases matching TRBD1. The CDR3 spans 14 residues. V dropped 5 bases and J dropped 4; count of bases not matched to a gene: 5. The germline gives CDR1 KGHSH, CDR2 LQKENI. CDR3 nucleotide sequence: TGTGCCAGCTCAACCGGGACAGGGATAGAGACCCAGTACTTC. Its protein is CASSTGTGIETQYF.

The chain's CDR3 is CASSEEGLAGGLFLDTQYF. Written as DNA, the CDR3 is TGTGCCAGCAGTGAAGAGGGACTAGCGGGGGGGTTATTTTTGGATACGCAGTATTTT. J is TRBJ2-3 and V is TRBV6-1; TRBD2 agrees at 16 bases. The CDR3 extends over 19 amino acids. The germline V gene has CDR1 MNHNS and CDR2 SASEGT. The trim removed 1 base at V and 6 bases at J, leaving 10 bases unmatched.

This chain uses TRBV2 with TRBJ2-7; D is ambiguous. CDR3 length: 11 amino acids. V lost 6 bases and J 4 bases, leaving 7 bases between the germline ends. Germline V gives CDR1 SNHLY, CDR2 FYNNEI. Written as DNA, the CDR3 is TGTGCCAGCAGGCCGGTGTACGAGCAGTACTTC. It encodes CASRPVYEQYF.

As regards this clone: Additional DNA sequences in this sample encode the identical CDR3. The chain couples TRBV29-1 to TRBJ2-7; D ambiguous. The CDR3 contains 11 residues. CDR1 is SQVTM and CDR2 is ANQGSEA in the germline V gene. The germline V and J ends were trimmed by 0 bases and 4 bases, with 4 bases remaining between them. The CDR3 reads CSVEEGYEQYF. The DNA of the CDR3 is TGCAGCGTTGAAGAGGGTTACGAGCAGTACTTC.

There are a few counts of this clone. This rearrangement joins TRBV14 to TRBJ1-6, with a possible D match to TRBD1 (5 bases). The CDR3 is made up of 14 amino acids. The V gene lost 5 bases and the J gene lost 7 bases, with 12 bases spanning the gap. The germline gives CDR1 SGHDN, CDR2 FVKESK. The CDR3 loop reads CASSGGRENSPLHF. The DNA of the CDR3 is TGTGCCAGCAGCGGGGGACGAGAGAATTCACCCCTCCACTTT.